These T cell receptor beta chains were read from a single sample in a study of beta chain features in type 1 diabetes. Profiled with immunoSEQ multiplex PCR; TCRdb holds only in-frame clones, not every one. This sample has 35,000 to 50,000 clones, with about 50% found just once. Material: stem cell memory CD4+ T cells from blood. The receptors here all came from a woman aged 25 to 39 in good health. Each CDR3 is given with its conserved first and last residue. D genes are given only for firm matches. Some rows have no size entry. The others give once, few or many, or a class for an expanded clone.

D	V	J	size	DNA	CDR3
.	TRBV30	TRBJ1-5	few	TGTGCCTGGGACAGTAGAGGCAATCAGCCCCAGCATTTT	CAWDSRGNQPQHF
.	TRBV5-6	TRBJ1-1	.	TGTGCCAGCAGCTTGATCGGCGGGAAAGCTTTCTTT	CASSLIGGKAFF
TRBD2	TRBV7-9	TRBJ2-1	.	TGTGCCAGCAGCTTGGCCCGGGGGAGGGCCAGGGATGAGCAGTTCTTC	CASSLARGRARDEQFF
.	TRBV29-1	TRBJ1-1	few	TGCAGCGTTGAAGATACTGGGAACACTGAAGCTTTCTTT	CSVEDTGNTEAFF
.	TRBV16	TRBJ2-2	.	TGTGCCAGCAGCCAACGGGGGAACACCGGGGAGCTGTTTTTT	CASSQRGNTGELFF
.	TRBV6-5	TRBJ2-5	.	TGTGCCAGCAGTTTGGGGGGGCGGCTCCAAGAGACCCAGTACTTC	CASSLGGRLQETQYF
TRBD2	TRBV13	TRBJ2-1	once	TGTGCCAGCAACGCTGAAGGACTAGCGGGGGGGAATGAGCAGTTCTTC	CASNAEGLAGGNEQFF
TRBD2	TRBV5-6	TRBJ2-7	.	TGTGCCAGCAGCTTGGCTTATTTCGGGGGGTTGAGCTCCTACGAGCAGTACTTC	CASSLAYFGGLSSYEQYF
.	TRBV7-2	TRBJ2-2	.	TGTGCCAGCAGCTTAGAGGCAGGGTTGCACACCGGGGAGCTGTTTTTT	CASSLEAGLHTGELFF
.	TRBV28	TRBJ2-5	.	TGTGCCAGCAGTCTCCCCGGAGCGGAGACCCAGTACTTC	CASSLPGAETQYF
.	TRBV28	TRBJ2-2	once	TGTGCCAGCATTGCGGGACAGAGGAACACCGGGGAGCTGTTTTTT	CASIAGQRNTGELFF
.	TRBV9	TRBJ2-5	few	TGTGCCAGCAGCCCCCGTTTAGCGAGAGAGACCCAGTACTTC	CASSPRLARETQYF
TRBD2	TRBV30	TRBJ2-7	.	TGTGCCTGGAGGGGGACTAGCGGGAGGGCCTACGAGCAGTACTTC	CAWRGTSGRAYEQYF
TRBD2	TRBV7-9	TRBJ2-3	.	TGTGCCAGCAGCTTAGGTAGCGGGGAACTCACAGATACGCAGTATTTT	CASSLGSGELTDTQYF
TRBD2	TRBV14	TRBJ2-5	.	TGTGCCAGAAGAATGGGGCTAGCGGGAGAAGAGACCCAGTACTTC	CARRMGLAGEETQYF
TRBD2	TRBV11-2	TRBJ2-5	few	TGTGCCAGCAGCTTAGGACTAGCGGAAGAGACCCAGTACTTC	CASSLGLAEETQYF
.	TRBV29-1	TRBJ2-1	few	TGCAGCCTAAGACTGGCTGGAAGCTCCTACAATGAGCAGTTCTTC	CSLRLAGSSYNEQFF